Below are 27 T cell receptor beta chains sequenced from a single sample in a study of T cells in Graves' hyperthyroidism and ophthalmopathy. RNA transcripts gave rise to amplified TCR beta CDR3 regions. Researchers ran a first-round RT-PCR on the TCR CDR3 using the HTBI primer set. TCRdb ran MiXCR on the multiplex PCR reads and lists one entry per CDR3 protein. Here the sample spans about 590,000 distinct CDR3 sequences, 15% to 17% being singletons. Source material: blood. All receptors come from a woman in her twenties or thirties with Graves' hyperthyroidism.

This clonotype was observed at least ten times. This rearrangement joins TRBV11-2 to TRBJ1-6; 10 nucleotides match TRBD1. V shed 5 bases and J 7 bases; nucleotides not matched to a gene: 11. This CDR3 comprises 17 residues. The germline CDR1 and CDR2 sequences are SGHAT and FQNNGV. This chain's CDR3 is CASSPRGQGFWNSPLHF. CDR3 in DNA: TGTGCCAGCAGCCCCCGGGGACAGGGGTTTTGGAATTCACCCCTCCACTTT.

V usage is TRBV15 and J usage is TRBJ1-1, with D tentatively TRBD1 (5 bases). The CDR3 consists of 15 residues. Germline CDR1 reads LNHNV; CDR2 reads YYDKDF (reference sequence). Trimming took off 0 bases at V and 6 bases at J, with 14 bases between the two ends. The CDR3 region has the DNA TGTGCCACCAGCAGAGACCGGGACTTAGGTCCTGAAGCTTTCTTT. It codes for CATSRDRDLGPEAFF.

J is TRBJ1-2 and V is TRBV19, with a tentative D call TRBD1 (5 bases). The CDR3 has 14 amino acids. Germline V gene data show CDR1 as LNHDA and CDR2 as SQIVND (reference sequence). V was trimmed by 6 bases and J by 5 bases, leaving 16 bases between them. The CDR3 sequence is CASRGLGTEYGYTF. Written as DNA, the CDR3 is TGTGCCAGTAGGGGGCTCGGGACGGAATATGGCTACACCTTC.

This chain uses TRBV29-1 with TRBJ1-2; perhaps TRBD1 as D (6 bases). Germline V gene data show CDR1 as SQVTM and CDR2 as ANQGSEA. This CDR3 contains 13 residues. V lost 8 bases to trimming and J lost 6 bases, with 19 bases between them. CDR3 loop: CSTKDSGLDGYTF. DNA of the CDR3: TGCAGCACCAAGGACAGCGGACTGGATGGCTACACCTTC.

The chain employs TRBV20-1 and TRBJ2-3, with 12 nucleotides matching TRBD2. The CDR3 has 16 amino acids. V shed 1 base, J shed 3 bases, and the junction held 5 bases outside the gene matches. Germline V gives CDR1 DFQATT, CDR2 SNEGSKA (reference sequence). CDR3 sequence: CSARGTTSGRTDTQYF. CDR3 nucleotides: TGCAGTGCTAGAGGAACGACTAGCGGGAGAACAGATACGCAGTATTTT.

There are a few counts of this clonotype. The rearrangement uses TRBV7-3 and TRBJ2-2, with TRBD1 identical over 9 bases. Trimming took 7 bases from V and 1 from J; bases not matched to a gene: 22. This CDR3 has 21 residues. Germline V gives CDR1 SGHTA, CDR2 FQGTGA. Written as DNA, the CDR3 is TGTGCCAGCATCCCATGGGCCCTGGACAGGGGATTGTACGGGAACACCGGGGAGCTGTTTTTT. Translating gives CASIPWALDRGLYGNTGELFF.

This chain joins TRBV3-1 and TRBJ2-1, with D possibly being TRBD1 (5 bases). V lost 8 bases and J lost 3, with 11 bases in between. The CDR3 length is 13 residues. The V gene's germline CDR1 is LGHDT and CDR2 YNNKEL (reference sequence). The CDR3 bases are TGTGCCAGCGGGATGACAGACTACAATGAGCAGTTCTTC. Translating it yields CASGMTDYNEQFF.

This clonotype appeared many times. V and J are TRBV7-9 and TRBJ2-1, with TRBD2 matching over 8 bases. This CDR3 comprises 15 residues. Looked up from germline, CDR1 is SEHNR and CDR2 is FQNEAQ (reference sequence). Trimming took 4 bases from V and 8 from J; bases not matched to a gene: 10. The CDR3 DNA reads TGTGCCAGCAGCTACAAAAGCGGGAGAAGCGATGAGCAGTTCTTC. It encodes CASSYKSGRSDEQFF.

The chain links TRBV3-1 to TRBJ2-7; D could derive from TRBD1 or TRBD2 (7 bases each). This CDR3 region has 15 residues. The germline CDR1 and CDR2 sequences are LGHDT and YNNKEL (reference sequence). V was trimmed by 4 bases and J by 2 bases, leaving 15 bases between them. CDR3 nucleotide sequence: TGTGCCAGCAGCCGTCAGGGGGGGAGGGCCTACGAGCAGTACTTC. Translated, it gives CASSRQGGRAYEQYF.

This clonotype was seen ten or more times. This sequence joins TRBV11-2 and TRBJ2-7, with 9 bases that match TRBD1. The V gene's germline CDR1 is SGHAT and CDR2 FQNNGV. This CDR3 has 14 residues. Germline trimming cut 5 bases from V and 0 bases from J; bases unmatched to any gene: 2. The CDR3 protein is CASSPQGASYEQYF. CDR3 sequence (DNA): TGTGCCAGCAGCCCACAGGGGGCCTCCTACGAGCAGTACTTC.

This clonotype was seen ten or more times. V and J are TRBV12-3 or TRBV12-4 and TRBJ2-7, with TRBD2 identical over 8 bases. The CDR3 loop spans 15 amino acids. The V and J ends lost 2 bases and 5 bases, in that order; junction bases with no gene match: 8. This CDR3 reads CASSLQAGAVHEQYF. Written as DNA, the CDR3 is TGTGCCAGCAGTTTACAAGCGGGAGCCGTCCACGAGCAGTACTTC.

This clonotype was seen many times. The V and J genes are TRBV12-3 or TRBV12-4 and TRBJ1-1; no reliable D call. The CDR3 contains 13 residues. V lost 2 bases, J lost 6 bases, and 10 bases lay in between. The CDR3 loop reads CASSLLASPEAFF. CDR3 nucleotides: TGTGCCAGCAGTTTATTGGCCAGCCCTGAAGCTTTCTTT.

This clonotype came up a few times. The J gene is TRBJ2-1, the V gene TRBV6-1; no reliable D call. In germline, CDR1 is MNHNS, CDR2 SASEGT. CDR3 length equals 15 residues. The V end was cut by 2 bases, the J end by 3 bases, with 11 bases between. CDR3 residues: CASSEREWVYNEQFF. CDR3 DNA sequence: TGTGCCAGCAGTGAAAGAGAATGGGTCTACAATGAGCAGTTCTTC.

In this sample, this clonotype turned up many times. V gene TRBV7-2 combines with J gene TRBJ2-7; TRBD1 might be the D (6 bases). Looked up from germline, CDR1 is SGHTA and CDR2 is FQGNSA. The CDR3 runs 14 residues. The V and J ends lost 1 base and 2 bases respectively, with 9 bases between them. DNA of the CDR3: TGTGCCAGCAGCTTAGGGACAGCTCCCTACGAGCAGTACTTC. It is translated as CASSLGTAPYEQYF.

The J gene is TRBJ2-3, the V gene TRBV19; no definite D call. The CDR3 is made up of 12 amino acids. Trimming removed 8 bases at V and 2 bases at J, with 8 bases between. Germline V lookup: CDR1 LNHDA, CDR2 SQIVND (reference sequence). Here the CDR3 reads CASEQDTDTQYF. The CDR3 region has the DNA TGTGCCAGTGAGCAGGACACAGATACGCAGTATTTT.

This clonotype has a single count. This may stem from a read error, because a much larger clone lies one nucleotide away. The chain employs TRBV7-9 and TRBJ2-1; 7 nucleotides line up with TRBD2. After removal of 3 bases from V and 5 bases from J, the junction contained 4 bases not matched to a gene. Germline assignment: CDR1 SEHNR and CDR2 FQNEAQ (reference sequence). The CDR3 loop spans 14 amino acids. DNA of the CDR3: TGTGCCAGCAGCTTCTGGGACTACAACAATGAGCAGTTCTTC. Protein product: CASSFWDYNNEQFF.

This clonotype showed up just a few times. The V gene is TRBV30, the J gene TRBJ2-4, with D tentatively TRBD2 (6 bases). Germline loops: CDR1 GTSNPN, CDR2 SVGIG (reference sequence). V was cut by 0 bases and J by 1 base, with 22 bases left in between. This CDR3 is built from 19 residues. The CDR3 here is CAWSVSRALGGYAKNIQYF. In DNA, the CDR3 is TGTGCCTGGAGTGTATCTCGCGCCCTGGGGGGATATGCCAAAAACATTCAGTACTTC.

This clonotype was seen a few times. This chain uses TRBV11-1 with TRBJ2-5, with a tentative D call TRBD2 (6 bases). V dropped 3 bases and J dropped 8 bases, with 19 bases sitting between them. The CDR3 has 15 residues. In germline, CDR1 is SGHAT, CDR2 FQDESV (reference sequence). This chain's CDR3 is CASSLGRPGIRTQYF. The CDR3 coding sequence is TGTGCCAGCAGCTTGGGGAGGCCCGGCATTAGAACCCAGTACTTC.

The sample holds many counts of this clonotype. CDR3 coding DNA: TGTGCCAGCAGCTCCGAAGGATGGGCGTCCGGGGAGCTGTTTTTT. Its translation is CASSSEGWASGELFF. The chain links TRBV11-2 to TRBJ2-2; D is unclear. The V end lost 4 bases, the J end lost 6 bases, and 15 bases lay between the germline ends. The CDR3 consists of 15 residues. The V gene's germline CDR1 is SGHAT and CDR2 FQNNGV. The whole variable domain, remainder taken from reference TRBV11-2 and TRBJ2-2, is EAGVAQSPRYKIIEKRQSVAFWCNPISGHATLYWYQQILGQGPKLLIQFQNNGVVDDSQLPKDRFSAERLKGVDSTLKIQPAKLEDSAVYLCASSSEGWASGELFFGEGSRLTVL.

CDR3 DNA sequence: TGTGCCAGCAGGCCCTATCCCTCGGCAGCCTCTGGAAACACCATATATTTT. Protein: CASRPYPSAASGNTIYF. V and J are TRBV28 and TRBJ1-3; D ambiguous. Germline V gene sequence: CDR1 MDHEN, CDR2 SYDVKM. With 6 bases removed from V and 0 bases from J, the gap between germline ends came to 18 bases. The CDR3 consists of 17 residues.

This clonotype was recorded many times. The V call is TRBV27, the J call TRBJ2-7, with TRBD1 matching 7 bases. Trimming at V came to 5 bases and at J to 7 bases, leaving 14 bases not matched to a gene. Germline V gene data show CDR1 as MNHEY and CDR2 as SMNVEV (reference sequence). CDR3 length: 15 amino acids. CDR3: CASSKPGQSSGEQYF. As DNA, the CDR3 is TGTGCCAGCAGTAAGCCGGGACAGTCGTCTGGAGAGCAGTACTTC.

This clonotype was seen ten or more times. V is TRBV27 and J is TRBJ1-5; 8 nucleotides agree with TRBD1. Trimming removed 4 bases from V and 7 bases from J; junction bases left unmatched: 9. In germline, CDR1 is MNHEY, CDR2 SMNVEV (reference sequence). The CDR3 consists of 15 residues. CDR3 coding DNA: TGTGCCAGCAGTTCGGGGCAGGGGGCAAGACAGCCCCAGCATTTT. Translation gives CASSSGQGARQPQHF.

This clonotype was observed many times. The rearrangement joins TRBV28 to TRBJ2-7; D remains unclear. The V and J ends lost 1 base and 2 bases respectively, with 9 bases between them. Germline lookup yields CDR1 MDHEN and CDR2 SYDVKM. CDR3 length: 14 amino acids. CDR3 nucleotides: TGTGCCAGCAGTTTATCCGCCCCACCCTACGAGCAGTACTTC. Its translation is CASSLSAPPYEQYF.

This clonotype was observed a handful of times. J is TRBJ2-2 and V is TRBV27; possible D gene TRBD2, 5 bases. CDR3 length equals 13 residues. With 7 bases removed from V and 5 bases from J, the gap between germline ends came to 11 bases. CDR1 is MNHEY, CDR2 SMNVEV, per germline (reference sequence). Here the CDR3 DNA reads TGTGCCAGCAACGCGGGCGGGACCGGGGAGCTGTTTTTT. Its protein product is CASNAGGTGELFF.

J is TRBJ2-2 and V is TRBV20-1, with 10 bases matching TRBD1. Trimming cost V 5 bases and J 2 bases; bases outside gene matches: 5. The germline V gene encodes CDR1 DFQATT and CDR2 SNEGSKA (reference sequence). The CDR3 runs 15 residues. DNA of the CDR3: TGCAGTGCTGAAGACAGGGGGCTAAACACCGGGGAGCTGTTTTTT. Protein product: CSAEDRGLNTGELFF.

V gene TRBV7-9 combines with J gene TRBJ1-3; no firm D call. The germline V gene encodes CDR1 SEHNR and CDR2 FQNEAQ (reference sequence). The CDR3 loop spans 15 amino acids. Trimming removed 5 bases at V and 0 bases at J, with 11 bases between. For the CDR3, the DNA is TGTGCCAGCAGCCGAGCGGGGAACTCTGGAAACACCATATATTTT. Its translation: CASSRAGNSGNTIYF.

The chain employs TRBV20-1 and TRBJ2-3; D ambiguous. The germline gives CDR1 DFQATT, CDR2 SNEGSKA (reference sequence). V lost 3 bases and J lost 3, with 10 bases in between. The CDR3 totals 13 residues. CDR3 DNA: TGCAGTGCTAGTAGAGTAGATACAGATACGCAGTATTTT. Translating gives CSASRVDTDTQYF.